The rows below give T cell receptor beta chains drawn from one sample of a study of T cell repertoires in ileal Crohn's disease. The method was immunoSEQ multiplex PCR; TCRdb's version includes in-frame clones alone and lacks a portion of them. Of several thousand clones listed, around 92% were seen once; the top ten hold 1.6%. The sequencing sample was made of ileal tissue. The source is an adult with Crohn's disease. Each CDR3 is given with its conserved first and last residue. Fields, in order: clone size, V gene, J gene, D gene, CDR3 protein, CDR3 DNA. D genes are given only for firm matches. Expanded clones are given a class, and other clones once, few, many or no size at all.

clone_size: -
v_call: TRBV9
j_call: TRBJ2-7
d_call: TRBD2
cdr3_aa: CASSVAPGSAGDYEQYF
cdr3_nt: TGTGCCAGCAGCGTAGCCCCAGGGTCAGCGGGGGACTACGAGCAGTACTTC

clone_size: -
v_call: TRBV7-9
j_call: TRBJ2-7
d_call: -
cdr3_aa: CASSEQGQFYEQYF
cdr3_nt: TGTGCCAGCAGTGAACAGGGCCAGTTCTACGAGCAGTACTTC

clone_size: -
v_call: TRBV5-4
j_call: TRBJ2-3
d_call: TRBD2
cdr3_aa: CASSSPLAGGTDTQYF
cdr3_nt: TGTGCCAGCAGCTCGCCCCTAGCGGGGGGCACAGATACGCAGTATTTT

clone_size: few
v_call: TRBV6-1
j_call: TRBJ1-5
d_call: TRBD1
cdr3_aa: CASRQDRGGVQPQHF
cdr3_nt: TGTGCCAGCAGACAGGACAGGGGTGGGGTTCAGCCCCAGCATTTT

clone_size: -
v_call: TRBV29-1
j_call: TRBJ2-3
d_call: -
cdr3_aa: CSVDRESGTQYF
cdr3_nt: TGCAGCGTTGACAGGGAATCAGGGACGCAGTATTTT

clone_size: -
v_call: TRBV19
j_call: TRBJ2-7
d_call: -
cdr3_aa: CASSMKGQSSYEQYF
cdr3_nt: TGTGCCAGTAGTATGAAGGGGCAAAGCTCCTACGAGCAGTACTTC

clone_size: -
v_call: TRBV30
j_call: TRBJ1-6
d_call: -
cdr3_aa: CAWDFRNSPLHF
cdr3_nt: TGTGCCTGGGACTTTAGGAATTCACCCCTCCACTTT

clone_size: -
v_call: TRBV9
j_call: TRBJ2-5
d_call: TRBD2
cdr3_aa: CASSTPPRLAGVRETQYF
cdr3_nt: TGTGCCAGCAGCACCCCACCCCGACTAGCGGGAGTGCGGGAGACCCAGTACTTC

clone_size: -
v_call: TRBV6-1
j_call: TRBJ2-7
d_call: TRBD2
cdr3_aa: CASSLAGYPYEQYF
cdr3_nt: TGTGCCAGCAGCCTAGCGGGATACCCCTACGAGCAGTACTTC

clone_size: -
v_call: TRBV9
j_call: TRBJ1-3
d_call: -
cdr3_aa: CASSVAGLGGGNTIYF
cdr3_nt: TGTGCCAGCAGCGTAGCGGGCCTCGGGGGTGGAAACACCATATATTTT

clone_size: once
v_call: TRBV5-6
j_call: TRBJ1-4
d_call: -
cdr3_aa: CASSIQAGAITNEKLFF
cdr3_nt: TGTGCCAGCAGTATCCAGGCAGGGGCGATAACTAATGAAAAACTGTTTTTT

clone_size: -
v_call: TRBV9
j_call: TRBJ2-3
d_call: TRBD2
cdr3_aa: CASSVTSGSSDTQYF
cdr3_nt: TGTGCCAGCAGCGTGACTAGCGGGAGTTCAGATACGCAGTATTTT

clone_size: -
v_call: TRBV19
j_call: TRBJ1-1
d_call: -
cdr3_aa: CASSNPGQLNEAFF
cdr3_nt: TGTGCCAGTAGTAACCCCGGACAGCTTAATGAAGCTTTCTTT

clone_size: -
v_call: TRBV5-1
j_call: TRBJ1-1
d_call: TRBD1
cdr3_aa: CASKGGQGNTEAFF
cdr3_nt: TGCGCCAGCAAGGGGGGACAGGGGAACACTGAAGCTTTCTTT

clone_size: -
v_call: TRBV7-8
j_call: TRBJ1-5
d_call: TRBD1
cdr3_aa: CASSPGTGTGQPQHF
cdr3_nt: TGTGCCAGCAGCCCCGGGACAGGGACGGGTCAGCCCCAGCATTTT

clone_size: -
v_call: TRBV13
j_call: TRBJ2-7
d_call: TRBD2
cdr3_aa: CASSRLGAGGSYEQYF
cdr3_nt: TGTGCCAGCAGCCGCCTTGGGGCGGGAGGCTCCTACGAGCAGTACTTC

clone_size: -
v_call: TRBV28
j_call: TRBJ2-2
d_call: -
cdr3_aa: CASSLDGEDTGELFF
cdr3_nt: TGTGCCAGCAGCCTGGATGGGGAGGACACCGGGGAGCTGTTTTTT

clone_size: -
v_call: TRBV30
j_call: TRBJ2-3
d_call: TRBD2
cdr3_aa: CAWSVRTSGMRDTQYF
cdr3_nt: TGTGCCTGGAGTGTGAGGACTAGCGGGATGAGGGATACGCAGTATTTT

clone_size: once
v_call: TRBV18
j_call: TRBJ2-2
d_call: TRBD1
cdr3_aa: CASSLNPGQGLTGELFF
cdr3_nt: TGTGCCAGCTCACTAAACCCGGGACAGGGACTTACCGGGGAGCTGTTTTTT

clone_size: -
v_call: TRBV19
j_call: TRBJ1-1
d_call: -
cdr3_aa: CASTGRANTEAFF
cdr3_nt: TGTGCCAGTACAGGCAGGGCGAACACTGAAGCTTTCTTT

clone_size: -
v_call: TRBV9
j_call: TRBJ2-2
d_call: TRBD1
cdr3_aa: CASSVLTGRNTGELFF
cdr3_nt: TGTGCCAGCAGCGTATTGACAGGGCGGAACACCGGGGAGCTGTTTTTT

clone_size: -
v_call: TRBV14
j_call: TRBJ2-1
d_call: -
cdr3_aa: CASSQDRGGSYNEQFF
cdr3_nt: TGTGCCAGCAGCCAAGATCGAGGCGGCTCCTACAATGAGCAGTTCTTC

clone_size: once
v_call: TRBV5-6
j_call: TRBJ1-2
d_call: TRBD1
cdr3_aa: CASSGQTGLNYGYTF
cdr3_nt: TGTGCCAGCAGCGGCCAGACAGGGTTGAACTATGGCTACACCTTC

clone_size: -
v_call: TRBV18
j_call: TRBJ2-5
d_call: TRBD2
cdr3_aa: CASSNRAGLALSGQETQYF
cdr3_nt: TGTGCCAGCTCAAACCGGGCCGGACTAGCCCTTTCGGGGCAAGAGACCCAGTACTTC

clone_size: -
v_call: TRBV5-4
j_call: TRBJ2-7
d_call: TRBD2
cdr3_aa: CASSSPTSGSHEQYF
cdr3_nt: TGTGCCAGCAGCTCTCCGACTAGCGGGAGCCACGAGCAGTACTTC